This is a list of T cell receptor beta chains from one sample in a study of blood T cell repertoires in COVID-19. Profiled with immunoSEQ multiplex PCR; TCRdb holds only in-frame clones, not every one. The data hold approximately 53,000 clones, with about nine tenths observed a single time. Sequenced material: peripheral blood. The origin of the receptors is a woman at least 80 years old with COVID-19, enrolled during active disease. CDR3s include the opening cysteine and the closing phenylalanine or tryptophan. A D gene is named only where the DNA matches it firmly. Clone size is not always given. Where it is, it says once, few, many or a class for expanded clones.

D gene: NA
clone size: NA
V gene: TRBV5-1
J gene: TRBJ1-3
CDR3 DNA: TGCGCCAGCAGCTTTGGCGGGCTGGACTCTGGAAACACCATATATTTT
CDR3 protein: CASSFGGLDSGNTIYF

D gene: NA
clone size: NA
V gene: TRBV18
J gene: TRBJ1-4
CDR3 DNA: TGTGCCAGCTCACCACTAACTGTAGCAACTAATGAAAAACTGTTTTTT
CDR3 protein: CASSPLTVATNEKLFF

D gene: NA
clone size: once
V gene: TRBV10-3
J gene: TRBJ1-1
CDR3 DNA: TGTGCCATCAATAACAACCTTAGGGGGAACACTGAAGCTTTCTTT
CDR3 protein: CAINNNLRGNTEAFF

D gene: TRBD1
clone size: few
V gene: TRBV10-3
J gene: TRBJ2-1
CDR3 DNA: TGTGCCATCAGTCCGAACAGGGGTGAGCAGTTCTTC
CDR3 protein: CAISPNRGEQFF

D gene: NA
clone size: NA
V gene: TRBV2
J gene: TRBJ2-5
CDR3 DNA: TGTGCCAGCAGTGAGGGCAGGGAGACCCAGTACTTC
CDR3 protein: CASSEGRETQYF

D gene: NA
clone size: NA
V gene: TRBV24-1
J gene: TRBJ2-1
CDR3 DNA: TGTGCCACCAGTGACGGACCCCAGGGGCAGTTCTTC
CDR3 protein: CATSDGPQGQFF

D gene: NA
clone size: NA
V gene: TRBV19
J gene: TRBJ1-1
CDR3 DNA: TGTGCCAGTAGCCTGGTTAAGGGCGGGGGCACTGAAGCTTTCTTT
CDR3 protein: CASSLVKGGGTEAFF

D gene: NA
clone size: NA
V gene: TRBV19
J gene: TRBJ1-3
CDR3 DNA: TGTGCCAGTAGCGGTATGGACACAAACTCTGGAAACACCATATATTTT
CDR3 protein: CASSGMDTNSGNTIYF

D gene: NA
clone size: few
V gene: TRBV5-1
J gene: TRBJ2-5
CDR3 DNA: TGCGCCAGCAGCTTGGCCGGAGCGGCACAAGAGACCCAGTACTTC
CDR3 protein: CASSLAGAAQETQYF

D gene: TRBD2
clone size: NA
V gene: TRBV27
J gene: TRBJ2-1
CDR3 DNA: TGTGCCAGCAATCTAGCCGGGACTAGTTTTAATGAGCAGTTCTTC
CDR3 protein: CASNLAGTSFNEQFF

D gene: TRBD1
clone size: NA
V gene: TRBV14
J gene: TRBJ1-1
CDR3 DNA: TGTGCCAGCAGCCAAGTTTTGGGACAGGTATATACTGAAGCTTTCTTT
CDR3 protein: CASSQVLGQVYTEAFF

D gene: TRBD1
clone size: NA
V gene: TRBV9
J gene: TRBJ2-1
CDR3 DNA: TGTGCCAGCAGCCTACAGGGGAGTGAGCAGTTCTTC
CDR3 protein: CASSLQGSEQFF

D gene: TRBD1
clone size: NA
V gene: TRBV6-5
J gene: TRBJ2-2
CDR3 DNA: TGTGCCAGCAGTTACTACAGGGGCGGGGAGCTGTTTTTT
CDR3 protein: CASSYYRGGELFF

D gene: TRBD2
clone size: NA
V gene: TRBV5-1
J gene: TRBJ2-1
CDR3 DNA: TGCGCCAGCACTGAGCGGGGGGGCTCCTACAATGAGCAGTTCTTC
CDR3 protein: CASTERGGSYNEQFF

D gene: NA
clone size: NA
V gene: TRBV19
J gene: TRBJ2-3
CDR3 DNA: TGTGCCAGTAGTAATCAACAGCGCACAGATACGCAGTATTTT
CDR3 protein: CASSNQQRTDTQYF

D gene: TRBD1
clone size: few
V gene: TRBV19
J gene: TRBJ2-2
CDR3 DNA: TGTGCCAGTAGTATTTACAGGGGGGCGGCGGCCGGGGAGCTGTTTTTT
CDR3 protein: CASSIYRGAAAGELFF

D gene: NA
clone size: NA
V gene: TRBV5-1
J gene: TRBJ1-4
CDR3 DNA: TGCGCCAGCAGCACAGCCCTCGCAACTAATGAAAAACTGTTTTTT
CDR3 protein: CASSTALATNEKLFF

D gene: TRBD2
clone size: few
V gene: TRBV11-2
J gene: TRBJ2-5
CDR3 DNA: TGTGCCAGCAGCTTAAAACGGGGGGGCCTTTGGGAGACCCAGTACTTC
CDR3 protein: CASSLKRGGLWETQYF

D gene: NA
clone size: NA
V gene: TRBV6-6
J gene: TRBJ1-4
CDR3 DNA: TGTGCCAGCAGTTTTAGGGGTGTTGGGGAAAAACTGTTTTTT
CDR3 protein: CASSFRGVGEKLFF

D gene: NA
clone size: NA
V gene: TRBV7-2
J gene: TRBJ2-7
CDR3 DNA: TGTGCCAGCAGCTTAGCGGGGCAGGATGCCTACGAGCAGTACTTC
CDR3 protein: CASSLAGQDAYEQYF

D gene: NA
clone size: NA
V gene: TRBV7-3
J gene: TRBJ2-6
CDR3 DNA: TGTGCCAGCAGCGCACGGAGCAGGGCCTCTGGGGCCAACGTCCTGACTTTC
CDR3 protein: CASSARSRASGANVLTF

D gene: TRBD1
clone size: NA
V gene: TRBV11-3
J gene: TRBJ1-1
CDR3 DNA: TGTGCCAGCAGCGCCGACAGGGGGGACCAACCTTTCTTT
CDR3 protein: CASSADRGDQPFF

D gene: NA
clone size: NA
V gene: TRBV3-1/TRBV3-2
J gene: TRBJ1-2
CDR3 DNA: TGTGCCAGCAGCCAAGACTCCGGGAGGGGATTTAACACCTTC
CDR3 protein: CASSQDSGRGFNTF

D gene: NA
clone size: NA
V gene: TRBV30
J gene: TRBJ1-4
CDR3 DNA: TGTGCCTGGGGGCAAAGAAGCGAAAAACTGTTTTTT
CDR3 protein: CAWGQRSEKLFF

D gene: NA
clone size: NA
V gene: TRBV5-1
J gene: TRBJ2-3
CDR3 DNA: TGCGCCAGCAGCCTGGGAGGGGGTAGCACAGATACGCAGTATTTT
CDR3 protein: CASSLGGGSTDTQYF

D gene: NA
clone size: NA
V gene: TRBV11-2
J gene: TRBJ1-1
CDR3 DNA: TGTGCCAGCAGCTTTTCCGGGGGCACTGAAGCTTTCTTT
CDR3 protein: CASSFSGGTEAFF

D gene: TRBD1
clone size: NA
V gene: TRBV2
J gene: TRBJ2-2
CDR3 DNA: TGTGCCAGCAGTGGAATTGGGACAGCCACCGGGGAGCTGTTTTTT
CDR3 protein: CASSGIGTATGELFF

D gene: NA
clone size: NA
V gene: TRBV5-6
J gene: TRBJ2-1
CDR3 DNA: TGTGCCAGCAGGTATACAGGGTACAATGAGCAGTTCTTC
CDR3 protein: CASRYTGYNEQFF

D gene: NA
clone size: NA
V gene: TRBV19
J gene: TRBJ1-1
CDR3 DNA: TGTGCCAGTACCCCGAGGCGCGGATTGAACACTGAAGCTTTCTTT
CDR3 protein: CASTPRRGLNTEAFF

D gene: NA
clone size: NA
V gene: TRBV10-2
J gene: TRBJ2-3
CDR3 DNA: TGCGCCAGCAGTAATGCAGGGTATGGGGATACAGATACGCAGTATTTT
CDR3 protein: CASSNAGYGDTDTQYF

D gene: TRBD2
clone size: NA
V gene: TRBV5-4
J gene: TRBJ2-2
CDR3 DNA: TGTGCCAGCAGCGCCGAGGGACTAGCCCTGAACACCGGGGAGCTGTTTTTT
CDR3 protein: CASSAEGLALNTGELFF

D gene: NA
clone size: NA
V gene: TRBV6-6
J gene: TRBJ1-2
CDR3 DNA: TGTGCCAGCAGTTACCCCCCAAACCGACTCCAATTGTTC
CDR3 protein: CASSYPPNRLQLF

D gene: TRBD2
clone size: NA
V gene: TRBV3-1/TRBV3-2
J gene: TRBJ2-3
CDR3 DNA: TGTGCCAGCAGCCTTAGCGGGGGTACAGATACGCAGTATTTT
CDR3 protein: CASSLSGGTDTQYF

D gene: TRBD1
clone size: once
V gene: TRBV12-5
J gene: TRBJ1-1
CDR3 DNA: TGTGCTAGTGGTCGAAACACCGGGACAGGGATTGGGTTGGGAACTGAAGCTTTCTTT
CDR3 protein: CASGRNTGTGIGLGTEAFF

D gene: NA
clone size: NA
V gene: TRBV5-8
J gene: TRBJ1-1
CDR3 DNA: TGTGCCAGCAGCGGCCCAAGATACAGGGAATCGGGGAAAGCTTTCTTT
CDR3 protein: CASSGPRYRESGKAFF